This T cell receptor beta chain was captured by sequencing in a study of T cell repertoires in cytomegalovirus infection. Study as a whole: Carrying CMV and the relevant HLA type showed in public TCR beta signatures. Study outcomes and limitations: Within the response measured ex vivo, HLA-C-restricted CMV-specific TCR beta clonotypes were dominant.

Germline V gene lookup returns CDR1 SEHNR and CDR2 FQNEAQ (reference sequence). The CDR3 totals 14 residues. Deletions cut 4 bases from V and 5 bases from J, with 12 bases between. This clonotype was detected a few times. Its specificity is unknown. TCRdb redid the calling of the reads with MiXCR, one entry per CDR3 protein. This table has about 920,000 distinct CDR3 sequences, roughly 31% appearing once. V gene TRBV7-9 combines with J gene TRBJ2-1; no clear D. The specimen comprised cultured CD8+ T cells from PBMCs, sampled from culture after CMV antigen stimulation. The receptor was derived from a human donor in good health (CMV status not recorded). Some clones in this sample may be carry-over from other donors' samples. The DNA for the CDR3 is TGTGCCAGCAGCTGGCTTCCGGCCGACAATGAGCAGTTCTTC. As protein: CASSWLPADNEQFF. The whole variable domain, filled in from reference TRBV7-9 and TRBJ2-1, reads DTGVSQNPRHKITKRGQNVTFRCDPISEHNRLYWYRQTLGQGPEFLTYFQNEAQLEKSRLLSDRFSAERPKGSFSTLEIQRTEQGDSAMYLCASSWLPADNEQFFGPGTRLTVL.